These T cell receptor beta chains were read from a single sample in a study of blood T cell repertoires in COVID-19. Profiled with immunoSEQ multiplex PCR; TCRdb holds only in-frame clones, not every one. The sample comprises 270,000 or so clones, roughly four fifths of which are singletons, and 8% to 10% rests with the top ten. The specimen was peripheral blood. Source of these receptors: a woman in her fifties or sixties who had recovered from COVID-19. Each CDR3 is given with its conserved first and last residue. Each record gives: CDR3 length, J gene, clone size, V gene, D gene, CDR3 protein, CDR3 DNA. A D gene is named only where the DNA matches it firmly. Expanded clones get a size class; other rows say once, few or many, or leave the size out.

>15|TRBJ1-6|few|TRBV11-1|TRBD1
CASSSDRNYNSPLHF
TGTGCCAGCAGTTCGGACAGGAACTATAATTCACCCCTCCACTTT
>15|TRBJ2-7|-|TRBV19|-
CASSMEGRGVYEQYF
TGTGCCAGTAGTATGGAGGGAAGAGGGGTCTACGAGCAGTACTTC
>12|TRBJ2-3|-|TRBV7-3|-
CASSPNGDTQYF
TGTGCCAGCTCCCCGAACGGGGATACGCAGTATTTT
>15|TRBJ1-1|-|TRBV9|-
CASSAKDSDYTEAFF
TGTGCCAGCAGCGCTAAGGACAGTGATTATACTGAAGCTTTCTTT
>15|TRBJ2-3|-|TRBV19|-
CASSIVTSRTDTQYF
TGTGCCAGTAGTATTGTGACTAGTCGGACAGATACGCAGTATTTT
>15|TRBJ1-3|once|TRBV10-3|-
CAINGGYSSGNTIYF
TGTGCCATCAATGGGGGCTATAGCTCTGGAAACACCATATATTTT
>13|TRBJ1-1|-|TRBV28|-
CASMGAGPLGAFF
TGTGCCAGCATGGGCGCAGGGCCCCTTGGGGCTTTCTTT
>15|TRBJ1-1|-|TRBV4-2|-
CASSQGPTTNTEAFF
TGTGCCAGCAGTCAAGGTCCGACAACGAACACTGAAGCTTTCTTT
>12|TRBJ1-1|-|TRBV28|-
CASSLISGEAFF
TGTGCCAGCAGTTTAATCAGCGGTGAAGCTTTCTTT
>15|TRBJ2-7|once|TRBV28|TRBD2
CASSQASGRGYEQYF
TGTGCCAGCAGTCAAGCTAGCGGGAGAGGATACGAGCAGTACTTC
>15|TRBJ2-7|-|TRBV7-2|-
CASSLGADRNYEQYF
TGTGCCAGCAGCTTAGGGGCAGACAGAAACTACGAGCAGTACTTC
>14|TRBJ2-7|few|TRBV29-1|TRBD1
CSVKAGTGVYEQYF
TGCAGCGTTAAAGCCGGGACAGGGGTTTACGAGCAGTACTTC
>13|TRBJ2-7|once|TRBV11-1|-
CASRTRGNYEQYF
TGTGCCAGTCGAACTCGGGGAAACTACGAGCAGTACTTC
>14|TRBJ2-1|few|TRBV5-1|-
CASSLVASVNEQFF
TGCGCCAGCAGCTTGGTGGCTAGCGTCAATGAGCAGTTCTTC
>16|TRBJ2-3|-|TRBV5-1|TRBD2
CASSLGLAEGWDTQYF
TGCGCCAGCAGCTTGGGACTAGCGGAGGGGTGGGATACGCAGTATTTT
>16|TRBJ1-3|few|TRBV27|TRBD1
CASSFTGGLAGNTIYF
TGTGCCAGCAGTTTCACAGGGGGTCTCGCGGGAAACACCATATATTTT
>18|TRBJ2-4|few|TRBV3-1/TRBV3-2|TRBD2
CASSQNPSGGAGKNIQYF
TGTGCCAGCAGCCAAAACCCTAGCGGGGGGGCCGGCAAAAACATTCAGTACTTC
>16|TRBJ2-7|-|TRBV3-1/TRBV3-2|-
CASSQGVGTLSYEQYF
TGTGCCAGCAGCCAGGGGGTAGGGACTCTCTCCTACGAGCAGTACTTC
>16|TRBJ2-3|-|TRBV11-2|-
CASSYTEIGSTDTQYF
TGTGCCAGCAGCTACACAGAAATCGGTAGCACAGATACGCAGTATTTT
>13|TRBJ1-2|once|TRBV19|-
CASTRDSNYGYTF
TGTGCCAGTACTAGAGACAGTAACTATGGCTACACCTTC